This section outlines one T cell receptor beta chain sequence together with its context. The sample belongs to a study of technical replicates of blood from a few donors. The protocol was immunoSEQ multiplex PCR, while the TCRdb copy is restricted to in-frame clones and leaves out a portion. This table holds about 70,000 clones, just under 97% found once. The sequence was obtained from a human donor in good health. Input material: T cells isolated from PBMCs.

CDR3 sequence (DNA): TGTGCCAGCACCAGGACAGGGAGCCCCAACGAGCAGTACTTC. It codes for CASTRTGSPNEQYF. The chain recombines TRBV6-5 with TRBJ2-7; 8 bases fit TRBD1. V gave up 7 bases and J gave up 5 bases; unmatched junction bases: 10. Germline lookup yields CDR1 MNHEY and CDR2 SVGAGI. The CDR3 length is 14 residues.